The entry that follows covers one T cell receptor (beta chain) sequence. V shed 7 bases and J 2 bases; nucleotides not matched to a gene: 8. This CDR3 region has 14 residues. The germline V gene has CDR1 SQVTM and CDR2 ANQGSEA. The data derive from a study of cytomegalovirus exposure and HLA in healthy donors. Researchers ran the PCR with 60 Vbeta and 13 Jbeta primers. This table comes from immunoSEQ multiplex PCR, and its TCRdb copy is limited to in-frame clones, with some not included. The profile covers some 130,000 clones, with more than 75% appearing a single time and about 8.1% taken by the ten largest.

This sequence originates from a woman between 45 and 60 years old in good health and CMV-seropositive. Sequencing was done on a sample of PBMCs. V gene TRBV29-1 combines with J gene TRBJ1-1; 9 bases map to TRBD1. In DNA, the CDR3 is TGCAGCGCCTGTAGGACAGGGGTTAACACTGAAGCTTTCTTT. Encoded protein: CSACRTGVNTEAFF.